This T cell receptor (beta chain) stems from a study of lymphopenia after photon versus proton radiotherapy. The CDR3 spans 14 residues. Trimming pared 2 bases from V and 5 bases from J, leaving 13 bases between. The V gene's germline CDR1 is SGDLS and CDR2 YYNGEE. A remark on this clone: Its specificity is not known.

Sequencing was performed with immunoSEQ multiplex PCR; in TCRdb, only in-frame clones are kept and a portion is missing. The data hold 70,000 to 95,000 clones, with around 83% observed a single time. Study conclusions and caveats: Larger post-nadir TCR diversity loss correlated inversely with survival in deceased patients. Oligoclonal CD8+ Temra expansion after nadir drove photon patients' diversity drop. Better survival with proton therapy was suggested as possible, not demonstrated.

This sequence was found in a man in his sixties with pancreatic cancer. This chain connects TRBV9 to TRBJ2-5, with D unresolved. This specimen was peripheral blood, taken from a patient treated with proton-based radiotherapy. CDR3 residues: CASSVFPGRETQYF. CDR3 bases: TGTGCCAGCAGCGTCTTCCCGGGTAGGGAGACCCAGTACTTC.